One and the same sample provided the 11 T cell receptor beta chains below, sequenced in a study of T-cell memory formation after mild COVID-19. Via MiXCR, TCRdb re-called the 5' RACE reads, giving one row per CDR3 protein. The repertoire includes around 340,000 distinct CDR3 sequences, around 15% of them detected once, and roughly a fifth sits in the top ten. The source material was PBMCs or a T cell subset sorted from them (not recorded which). The receptors here all came from a young man who had mild COVID-19 (a few samples of this study predate the infection). Cell type and time point are not known.

This clonotype has only a few counts. The J gene is TRBJ2-3, the V gene TRBV12-3 or TRBV12-4; D not resolved. V lost 6 bases and J lost 2, with 12 bases in between. The CDR3 has 14 amino acids. This CDR3 reads CASRPSWATDTQYF. The DNA of the CDR3 is TGTGCCAGCAGGCCTAGTTGGGCCACAGATACGCAGTATTTT.

V usage is TRBV20-1 and J usage is TRBJ2-7, with 8 positions matching TRBD2. Germline V gene lookup returns CDR1 DFQATT and CDR2 SNEGSKA (reference sequence). The CDR3 covers 15 residues. The V gene end was trimmed by 2 bases and the J gene end by 0 bases; junction bases not matched to a gene: 6. The DNA of the CDR3 is TGCAGTGCTAGAAATAGCGGGGACTCCTCCTACGAGCAGTACTTC. Translating gives CSARNSGDSSYEQYF.

The chain is built from TRBV7-2 and TRBJ1-4, with D possibly being TRBD1 (5 bases). V gave up 10 bases and J gave up 7 bases, with 16 bases separating them. The CDR3 runs 13 residues. CDR1 is SGHTA and CDR2 is FQGNSA in the germline V gene. The CDR3 reads CATTWRGSEKLFF. CDR3 DNA: TGTGCCACCACGTGGAGGGGTAGTGAAAAACTGTTTTTT.

In this sample, this clonotype turned up many times. The V and J genes are TRBV5-1 and TRBJ2-7, with D possibly being TRBD1 (6 bases). The V gene's germline CDR1 is SGHRS and CDR2 YFSETQ. This CDR3 has 15 amino acids. V was clipped by 0 bases and J by 1 base, with 11 bases between them. The CDR3: CASSLAEQGSYEQYF. DNA of the CDR3: TGCGCCAGCAGCTTGGCCGAACAGGGTTCCTACGAGCAGTACTTC.

This clonotype was observed a handful of times. The rearrangement links TRBV7-9 to TRBJ2-3, with D perhaps TRBD2 (5 bases). CDR1 is SEHNR and CDR2 is FQNEAQ in the germline V gene (reference sequence). CDR3 length equals 13 residues. V was shortened by 5 bases and J by 4 bases, with 10 bases between the two germline ends. The CDR3 nucleotides are TGTGCCAGCAGCAGGGTGGAGGCAGATACGCAGTATTTT. Protein product: CASSRVEADTQYF.

This clonotype was picked up a small number of times. This chain uses TRBV20-1 with TRBJ2-5; no definite D call. Deletions cut 0 bases from V and 2 bases from J, with 10 bases between. This CDR3 is built from 14 residues. Germline-derived CDR1 and CDR2 are DFQATT and SNEGSKA (reference sequence). The CDR3 nucleotides read TGCAGTGCTAGAGAGGCGGTGGGGCAAGAGACCCAGTACTTC. It codes for CSAREAVGQETQYF.

In its sample, this clonotype was seen a few times. CDR3 in amino acids: CASSPLLWDTTDTQYF. CDR3 bases: TGTGCCAGCAGCCCCCTTCTCTGGGATACCACAGATACGCAGTATTTT. The chain is built from TRBV7-2 and TRBJ2-3; D is unclear. There are 16 residues in the CDR3. The V gene's germline CDR1 is SGHTA and CDR2 FQGNSA. V lost 5 bases, J lost 2 bases, and 17 bases lay in between.

This clonotype occurred a few times. The chain couples TRBV20-1 to TRBJ2-1; TRBD2 is a possible D gene (6 bases). This CDR3 comprises 14 residues. Trimming cost V 6 bases and J 0 bases, with 12 bases left between them. CDR1 and CDR2 from the germline V gene are DFQATT and SNEGSKA (reference sequence). CDR3 in DNA: TGCAGTGCCGGCGGGACGGCCTCCTACAATGAGCAGTTCTTC. Translated: CSAGGTASYNEQFF.

This chain uses TRBV5-1 with TRBJ2-3; possibly TRBD1 for D (5 bases). This CDR3 comprises 14 residues. Looked up from germline, CDR1 is SGHRS and CDR2 is YFSETQ. V lost 4 bases and J lost 4, with 13 bases in between. The CDR3 DNA reads as TGCGCCAGCAGCCCAACGACAGCTTCAGATACGCAGTATTTT. Amino acids: CASSPTTASDTQYF.

This clonotype turned up a few times. This chain uses TRBV4-3 with TRBJ1-2; tentative D call: TRBD1 (5 bases). Per germline, CDR1 LGHNA and CDR2 YSLEER. This CDR3 region has 13 residues. The V end lost 4 bases, the J end lost 5 bases, and 11 bases lay between the germline ends. The CDR3 region is CASSPQVEYGYTF. In DNA, the CDR3 is TGCGCCAGCAGCCCACAGGTAGAATATGGCTACACCTTC.

This clonotype was seen many times. This CDR3 reads CASSPQENYGYTF. CDR3 in DNA: TGTGCCAGCTCACCCCAGGAAAACTATGGCTACACCTTC. The chain has TRBV18 and TRBJ1-2; D not resolved. Per the germline V gene, CDR1 is KGHSH and CDR2 is LQKENI. This CDR3 is built from 13 residues. Trimming removed 3 bases from V and 2 bases from J, with 7 bases in between.